This T cell receptor beta chain stems from a study of CD8 T cells in Susac syndrome. Study findings and constraints: The study conceded that relatively few individuals underwent its TCR sequencing and HLA analysis.

The CD8+ and CD4+ T cells were isolated magnetically using a negative isolation approach, whereas the TEMRA cells were enriched by FACS. Comments on this clonotype: Its antigen remains unidentified.

The RNA input was about 0.45 to 1 ug, and it was reverse transcribed with random hexamers. It was immunoSEQ multiplex PCR that amplified TCR beta CDR3 across 54 Vbeta and 13 Jbeta. TCRdb re-derived calls from the immunoSEQ multiplex PCR reads in MiXCR, one entry per CDR3 protein. The data show some 130,000 distinct CDR3 sequences, roughly 96% seen once. Trimming removed 0 bases from V and 9 bases from J, with 6 bases in between. The CDR3 sequence is 11 residues long. Germline assignment: CDR1 SGHRS and CDR2 YFSETQ. The chain couples TRBV5-1 to TRBJ2-5; weak D call: TRBD1 (5 bases). Sequenced material: CD4+ T cells from PBMCs. The clonotype comes from a human donor in good health. The CDR3 nucleotides are TGCGCCAGCAGCTTGGAAGGGGCCCAGTACTTC. It yields the protein CASSLEGAQYF.